Below, one T cell receptor beta chain is given with its context. The antigen is unknown. The CDR3 contains 16 residues. Losses at the gene ends were 0 bases for V and 0 bases for J; bases not matched to a gene: 5. CDR1 SGHNT and CDR2 YYREEE come from the germline V gene (reference sequence). PCR primers comprised 60 Vbeta and 13 Jbeta primers. Using immunoSEQ multiplex PCR, the repertoire was profiled, and TCRdb retains in-frame clones only, with some absent. The table lists under 90,000 clones. These data come from a study of cytomegalovirus exposure and HLA in healthy donors. Points from the study as a whole: As immune exposure information, only CMV serostatus was available. In an earlier analysis, most TCR beta V segments were productive about 87% or about 30% of the time. It has been reported that TCR beta sequences accurately predicted the HLA-A and HLA-B alleles of most subjects.

The genes are TRBV5-4 and TRBJ1-1; 7 bases map to TRBD1. The sample was PBMCs. This TCR was recovered from a man between 50 and 59 years old in good health and CMV-seropositive. This chain's CDR3 is CASSLGQGKMNTEAFF. The CDR3 nucleotides are TGTGCCAGCAGCTTGGGACAGGGTAAAATGAACACTGAAGCTTTCTTT.